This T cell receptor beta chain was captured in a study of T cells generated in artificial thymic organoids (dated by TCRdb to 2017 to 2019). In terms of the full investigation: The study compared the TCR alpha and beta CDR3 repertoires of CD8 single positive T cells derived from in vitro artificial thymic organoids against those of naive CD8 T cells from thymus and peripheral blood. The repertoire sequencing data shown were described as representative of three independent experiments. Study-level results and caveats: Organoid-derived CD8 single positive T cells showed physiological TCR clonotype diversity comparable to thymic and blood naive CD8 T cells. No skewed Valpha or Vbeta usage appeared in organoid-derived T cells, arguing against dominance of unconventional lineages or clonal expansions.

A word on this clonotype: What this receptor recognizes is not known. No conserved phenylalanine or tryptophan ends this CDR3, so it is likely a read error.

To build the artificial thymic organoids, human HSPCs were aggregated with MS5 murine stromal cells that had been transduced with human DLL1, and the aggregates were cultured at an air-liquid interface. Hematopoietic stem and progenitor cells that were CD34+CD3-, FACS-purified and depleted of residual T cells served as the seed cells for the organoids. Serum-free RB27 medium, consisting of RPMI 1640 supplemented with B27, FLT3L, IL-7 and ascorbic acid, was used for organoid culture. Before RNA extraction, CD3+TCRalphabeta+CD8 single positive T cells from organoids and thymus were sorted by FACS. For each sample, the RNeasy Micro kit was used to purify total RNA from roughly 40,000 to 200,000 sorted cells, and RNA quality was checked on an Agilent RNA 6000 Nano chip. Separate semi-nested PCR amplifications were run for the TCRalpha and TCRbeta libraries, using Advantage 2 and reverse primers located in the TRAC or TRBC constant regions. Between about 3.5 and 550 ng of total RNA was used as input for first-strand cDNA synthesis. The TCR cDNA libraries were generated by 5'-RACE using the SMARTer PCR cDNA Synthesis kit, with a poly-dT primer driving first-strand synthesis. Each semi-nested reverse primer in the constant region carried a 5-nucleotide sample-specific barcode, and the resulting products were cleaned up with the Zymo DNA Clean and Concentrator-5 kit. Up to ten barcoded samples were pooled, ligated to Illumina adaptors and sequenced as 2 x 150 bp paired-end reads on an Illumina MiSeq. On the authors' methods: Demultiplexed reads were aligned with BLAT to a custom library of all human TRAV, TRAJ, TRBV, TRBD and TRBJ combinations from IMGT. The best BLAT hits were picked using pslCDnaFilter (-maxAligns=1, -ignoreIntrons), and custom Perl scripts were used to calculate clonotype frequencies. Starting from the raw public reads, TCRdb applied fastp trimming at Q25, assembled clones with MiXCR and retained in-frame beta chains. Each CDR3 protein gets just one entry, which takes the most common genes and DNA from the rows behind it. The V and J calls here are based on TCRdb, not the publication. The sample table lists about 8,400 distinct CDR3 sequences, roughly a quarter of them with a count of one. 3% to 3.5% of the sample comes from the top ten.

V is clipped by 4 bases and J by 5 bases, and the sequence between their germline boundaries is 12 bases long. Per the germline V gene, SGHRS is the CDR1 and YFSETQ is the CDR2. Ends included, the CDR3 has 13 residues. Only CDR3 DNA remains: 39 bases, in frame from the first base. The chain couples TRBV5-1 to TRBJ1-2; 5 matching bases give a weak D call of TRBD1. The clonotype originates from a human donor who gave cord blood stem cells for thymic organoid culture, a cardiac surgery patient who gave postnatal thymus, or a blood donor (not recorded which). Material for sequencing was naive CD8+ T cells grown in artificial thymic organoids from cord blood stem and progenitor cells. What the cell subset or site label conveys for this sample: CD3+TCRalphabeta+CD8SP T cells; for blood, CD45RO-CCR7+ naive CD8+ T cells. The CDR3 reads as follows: CASSLGTGYGYTL. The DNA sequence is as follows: TGCGCCAGCAGCCTGGGGACGGGGTATGGCTACACCCTC.